The 14 T cell receptor beta chains listed next were all sequenced from one sample in a study of cytomegalovirus exposure and HLA in healthy donors. Vbeta (60) and Jbeta (13) primers were used in the PCR. Here immunoSEQ multiplex PCR was the method, and the copy in TCRdb shows in-frame clones only, minus some. In the table there are approximately 88,000 clones, over 75% of which are singletons. Sequencing was carried out using PBMCs. The receptors were sampled from a man aged 18 to 30 in good health and CMV-seronegative.

V usage is TRBV16 and J usage is TRBJ2-1; 16 bases fit TRBD2. V lost 8 bases, J lost 4 bases, and 8 bases stayed unmatched. Germline loops: CDR1 KGHSY, CDR2 FQNENV. The CDR3 runs 17 residues. Written as DNA, the CDR3 is TGTGCCAGCGGTCCGGGACTAGCGGGGGGGCAGTACAATGAGCAGTTCTTC. Protein: CASGPGLAGGQYNEQFF.

This chain uses TRBV9 with TRBJ2-7; the D gene is possibly TRBD2 (5 bases). V dropped 0 bases and J dropped 0 bases, with 7 bases sitting between them. The CDR3 length is 14 residues. Germline V lookup: CDR1 SGDLS, CDR2 YYNGEE. CDR3 region: CASSVARDSYEQYF. CDR3 in DNA: TGTGCCAGCAGCGTAGCCCGGGACTCCTACGAGCAGTACTTC.

V gene TRBV6-5 combines with J gene TRBJ1-1; D is unclear. Germline lookup yields CDR1 MNHEY and CDR2 SVGAGI. V lost 5 bases and J lost 5, with 15 bases in between. The CDR3 spans 14 residues. CDR3 sequence reads: CASSLQITKTEAFF. The CDR3 coding sequence is TGTGCCAGCAGTCTACAGATAACGAAAACTGAAGCTTTCTTT.

The chain couples TRBV6-6 to TRBJ1-2; D gene ambiguous. This CDR3 contains 11 residues. The ends were cut back, 5 bases at V and 6 bases at J, with 7 bases in the middle. Germline V CDR1 and CDR2: MNHNY, SVGAGI (reference sequence). CDR3 amino acids: CASSEQDGYTF. In DNA, the CDR3 is TGTGCCAGCAGTGAGCAGGATGGCTACACCTTC.

This clone was observed a handful of times. This chain links TRBV6-5 with TRBJ2-3; 8 bases are a match to TRBD2. The CDR3 sequence is 15 residues long. The V gene's germline CDR1 is MNHEY and CDR2 SVGAGI. Germline trimming cut 4 bases from V and 2 bases from J; bases unmatched to any gene: 5. As DNA, the CDR3 is TGTGCCAGCAGTTCCCGGGGGGGCACCACAGATACGCAGTATTTT. It is translated as CASSSRGGTTDTQYF.

This chain connects TRBV6-1 to TRBJ1-1; no clear D gene. The CDR3 extends over 15 amino acids. Trimming removed 6 bases from V and 0 bases from J, with 14 bases in between. Germline V CDR1 and CDR2: MNHNS, SASEGT. The CDR3 protein is CASSPRGGLNTEAFF. Written as DNA, the CDR3 is TGTGCCAGCAGCCCTCGGGGAGGCCTGAACACTGAAGCTTTCTTT.

The genes are TRBV29-1 and TRBJ2-5; weak D call: TRBD2 (5 bases). Germline V lookup: CDR1 SQVTM, CDR2 ANQGSEA. V lost 8 bases, J lost 1 base, and 14 bases lay in between. The CDR3 is 13 amino acids. CDR3 DNA sequence: TGCAGCTGCCTTCGGGGTAGCCAAGAGACCCAGTACTTC. It yields the protein CSCLRGSQETQYF.

CDR3 region: CASSSGLAGGVRNTQYF. DNA of the CDR3: TGCGCCAGCAGCTCCGGACTAGCGGGGGGGGTGCGGAATACGCAGTATTTT. The chain has TRBV5-1 and TRBJ2-3; 15 bases are shared with TRBD2. CDR3 size: 17 residues. From germline, CDR1 is SGHRS and CDR2 YFSETQ. V lost 3 bases, J lost 7 bases, and 9 bases stayed unmatched.

This chain joins TRBV6-5 and TRBJ2-7; D remains ambiguous. Germline assignment: CDR1 MNHEY and CDR2 SVGAGI. V shed 7 bases and J shed 0 bases, with 7 bases lying between them. This CDR3 spans 12 amino acids. CDR3 coding DNA: TGTGCCAGCACCTGGAGCTCCTACGAGCAGTACTTC. As protein: CASTWSSYEQYF.

The chain is built from TRBV7-9 and TRBJ1-1; D is possibly TRBD1 (5 bases). Germline V gene data show CDR1 as SEHNR and CDR2 as FQNEAQ (reference sequence). With 7 bases removed from V and 0 bases from J, the gap between germline ends came to 12 bases. The CDR3 has 14 residues. This CDR3 is CASKAGLMNTEAFF. The CDR3 nucleotides are TGTGCCAGCAAGGCAGGGTTAATGAACACTGAAGCTTTCTTT.

This chain joins TRBV7-2 and TRBJ2-2, with D unclear. There are 12 residues in the CDR3. The V end lost 7 bases, the J end lost 4 bases, and 7 bases lay between the germline ends. The V gene's germline CDR1 is SGHTA and CDR2 FQGNSA. The CDR3: CASTRVTGELFF. DNA for the CDR3: TGTGCCAGCACTAGAGTCACCGGGGAGCTGTTTTTT.

V gene TRBV29-1 combines with J gene TRBJ2-7; D perhaps matches TRBD2 (5 bases). CDR3 length: 14 residues. The germline CDR1 and CDR2 sequences are SQVTM and ANQGSEA. Trimming pared 6 bases from V and 0 bases from J, leaving 15 bases between. Written as DNA, the CDR3 is TGCAGCGTCCGCCCTTGGACTGACTCCTACGAGCAGTACTTC. It translates to CSVRPWTDSYEQYF.

This clone was seen a single time. The chain links TRBV13 to TRBJ2-5; 8 nucleotides align to TRBD2. The V gene's germline CDR1 is PRHDT and CDR2 FYEKMQ (reference sequence). The CDR3 sequence is 16 residues long. The ends lost 0 bases at V and 4 bases at J; junction bases unmatched: 7. The CDR3 loop reads CASSLGALAGRETQYF. DNA of the CDR3: TGTGCCAGCAGCTTAGGGGCTCTAGCGGGTCGAGAGACCCAGTACTTC.

The V gene is TRBV6-1, the J gene TRBJ1-2; the D is unclear. V was clipped by 6 bases and J by 4 bases, with 12 bases between them. The germline V gene encodes CDR1 MNHNS and CDR2 SASEGT. The CDR3 contains 13 residues. The CDR3 protein is CASRNSPLYGYTF. The CDR3 DNA reads as TGTGCCAGCAGAAACAGCCCCCTCTATGGCTACACCTTC.